This T cell receptor beta chain is drawn from a study of T cells after yellow fever vaccination (dated by TCRdb to the late 2010s). Context from the whole study: The SMART-Seq v4 Ultra Low Input RNA kit was used to prepare libraries from fractions with low cell numbers. To follow T-cell clones before and after primary and booster YFV17D yellow fever vaccination, bulk TCR alpha and beta repertoires were sequenced over time. Two healthy male donors, one aged 18 to 30 and one aged 30 to 40 years, were included in the cohort. Blood was drawn at multiple timepoints before and after primary and secondary immunization, with bulk PBMC replicates and cell subsets isolated.

Explained via the paper, the treatment or condition label denotes: live attenuated yellow fever vaccine strain. PBMCs were isolated from peripheral blood using a standard Ficoll-Paque protocol. CD4 and CD8 T-cell fractions were isolated with Dynabeads CD4 and CD8 positive selection kits. RNA was extracted with TriZol from bulk PBMCs, CD4 and CD8 fractions, and dextramer-positive and dextramer-negative fractions. Results the study describes overall, beyond this receptor: Most clones expanded after primary vaccination were re-detected after the booster (almost 97% of CD4 and approximately 85% of CD8), suggesting broad memory maintenance. A small fraction of clonotypes appeared in both the CD4 and CD8 compartments, likely as a result of convergent recombination. Because the study included only a couple of donors, the extent to which the findings can be generalized is limited. FACS-sorted repertoires could contain abundant contaminating clonotypes from the bulk population, so computational filtering was required. The secondary T-cell response was found to be weaker but faster than the primary response, with a peak reached on day 5 rather than on day 15.

With respect to this clonotype: Its antigen has not been determined. Per-base quality was not reported, and no clone a single base away is much larger than it.

The trim is 3 bases for V and 8 bases for J, with a gap of 16 bases between the germline ends. Measured from the cysteine to the phenylalanine, the CDR3 is 14 residues long. Only the CDR3 portion is preserved as DNA: 42 bases, with reading frame beginning at the first base. CDR1 and CDR2 are read off the germline V gene as KGHSH and LQKENI. TCR cDNA was made using 5'RACE template switching, a step that added a universal primer site and unique molecular identifiers. Priming of cDNA synthesis was performed from both the TCR alpha and TCR beta constant segments. Two PCR steps were used to amplify libraries, with sample barcodes and sequencing adapters being added in the second step. Sequencing of libraries was performed on Illumina HiSeq 2500 (2x100 bp) or NovaSeq (2x150 bp). As for how the authors treated the data: MIGEC was used to demultiplex reads and collapse the reads into UMI consensus sequences, and MiXCR was used for V(D)J alignment. Vaccine-responding clonotypes were identified with edgeR using replicate PBMC samples, with FDR below 0.01 and a log2 fold change above 5 up to day 15 being required. Each bulk clonotype was labeled CD4 or CD8 based on which sequenced repertoire, CD4 or CD8, contained the clonotype at higher abundance. TCRdb trimmed the raw reads at Q25, called clones with MiXCR and kept productive beta chains. Entries that share a CDR3 protein sequence are merged under the most common genes and DNA. The V and J calls reflect TCRdb's pipeline rather than the authors' work. In all, the sample holds roughly 260,000 distinct CDR3 sequences, and 13% of those were seen once. About 0.51% of the sample comes from the top ten.

The sequence came from a young man who received the YFV17D yellow fever vaccine. The sample was CD4+ T cells sorted from PBMCs, taken 45 days after the yellow fever booster vaccination. The chain couples TRBV18 to TRBJ1-2; a weak D assignment points to TRBD1 (5 bases agree). The CDR3 corresponds to CASSPTGGDVGYTF. The DNA sequence is TGTGCCAGCTCACCGACCGGAGGGGACGTGGGCTACACCTTC.